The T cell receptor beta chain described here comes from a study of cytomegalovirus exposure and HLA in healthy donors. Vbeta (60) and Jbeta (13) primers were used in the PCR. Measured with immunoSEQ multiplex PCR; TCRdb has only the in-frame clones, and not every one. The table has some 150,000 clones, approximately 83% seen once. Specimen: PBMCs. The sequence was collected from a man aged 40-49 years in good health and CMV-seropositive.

The CDR3 loop reads CSVGTGGAFF. The CDR3 nucleotides read TGCAGCGTCGGAACAGGGGGGGCTTTCTTT. The chain combines TRBV29-1 with TRBJ1-1, with 8 bases that match TRBD1. This CDR3 is built from 10 residues. With V trimmed by 6 bases and J by 11 bases, 5 bases remained unmatched. Germline V CDR1 and CDR2: SQVTM, ANQGSEA.